Below, one T cell receptor (beta chain) is given with its context. Methods used by the authors: The assay estimated nucleated cells by amplifying reference gene primers. Only in-frame clones appear in the TCRdb table, and some are missing; sequencing was by immunoSEQ multiplex PCR. The DNA gave D and trimming, while V, J and clone size come from that table. The table shows approximately 150,000 clones, with roughly 88% occurring only once. Germline-derived CDR1 and CDR2 are LNHDA and SQIVND (reference sequence). V was pared by 7 bases and J by 0 bases, with 10 bases between. The CDR3 sequence is 14 residues long. The data belong to a study of blood T cell repertoires in COVID-19.

The chain carries TRBV19 and TRBJ2-1, with D possibly being TRBD2 (6 bases). Sequencing was done on a sample of peripheral blood. This clonotype was obtained from a man between 70 and 80 years old with acute or convalescent COVID-19. The CDR3 loop reads CASNDGSSYNEQFF. The CDR3 DNA reads as TGTGCCAGTAATGACGGGAGCTCCTACAATGAGCAGTTCTTC. The variable domain in full, with the rest retrieved from reference TRBV19 and TRBJ2-1, is DGGITQSPKYLFRKEGQNVTLSCEQNLNHDAMYWYRQDPGQGLRLIYYSQIVNDFQKGDIAEGYSVSREKKESFPLTVTSAQKNPTAFYLCASNDGSSYNEQFFGPGTRLTVL.